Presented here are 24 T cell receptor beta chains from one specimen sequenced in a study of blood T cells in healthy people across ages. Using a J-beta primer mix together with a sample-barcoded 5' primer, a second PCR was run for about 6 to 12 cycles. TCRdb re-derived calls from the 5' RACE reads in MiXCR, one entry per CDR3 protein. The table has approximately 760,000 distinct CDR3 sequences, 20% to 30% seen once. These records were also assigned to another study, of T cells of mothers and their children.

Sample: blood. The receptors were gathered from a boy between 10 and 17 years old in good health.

CDR3 in amino acids: CASSQQDNLNQPQHF. The CDR3 region has the DNA TGCGCCAGCAGCCAGCAGGACAATCTCAATCAGCCCCAGCATTTT. This sequence joins TRBV4-1 and TRBJ1-5; TRBD1 might be the D (5 bases). Trimming left V 3 bases short and J 3 bases short, with 12 bases between. Per the germline V gene, CDR1 is MGHRA and CDR2 is YSYEKL. This CDR3 spans 15 amino acids.

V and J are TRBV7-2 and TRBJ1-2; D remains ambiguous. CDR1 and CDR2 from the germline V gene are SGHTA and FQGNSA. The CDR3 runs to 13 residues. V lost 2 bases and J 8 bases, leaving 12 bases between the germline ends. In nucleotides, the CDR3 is TGTGCCAGCAGCTTACTCGGGAGGGAGGGCTACACCTTC. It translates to CASSLLGREGYTF.

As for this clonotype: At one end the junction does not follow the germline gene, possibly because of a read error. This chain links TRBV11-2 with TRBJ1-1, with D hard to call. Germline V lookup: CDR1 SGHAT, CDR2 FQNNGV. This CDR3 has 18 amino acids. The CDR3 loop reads CASSFLALWASGPTEAFF. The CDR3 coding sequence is TGTGCCAGCAGCTTTCTCGCTTTATGGGCCTCAGGCCCCACTGAAGCCTTCTTT. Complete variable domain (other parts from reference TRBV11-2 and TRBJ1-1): EAGVAQSPRYKIIEKRQSVAFWCNPISGHATLYWYQQILGQGPKLLIQFQNNGVVDDSQLPKDRFSAERLKGVDSTLKIQPAKLEDSAVYLCASSFLALWASGPTEAFFGQGTRLTVV.

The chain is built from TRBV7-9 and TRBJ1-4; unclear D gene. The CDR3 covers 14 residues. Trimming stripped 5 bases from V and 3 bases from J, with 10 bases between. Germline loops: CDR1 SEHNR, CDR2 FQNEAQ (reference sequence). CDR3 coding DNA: TGTGCCAGCAGCGGGAGAGGAGCTAATGAAAAACTGTTTTTT. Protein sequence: CASSGRGANEKLFF.

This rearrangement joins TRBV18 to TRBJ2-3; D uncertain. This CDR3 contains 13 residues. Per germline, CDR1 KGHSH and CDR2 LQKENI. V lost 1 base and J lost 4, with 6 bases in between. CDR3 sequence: CASSPQDADTQYF. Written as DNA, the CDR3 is TGTGCCAGCTCACCACAGGACGCAGATACGCAGTATTTT.

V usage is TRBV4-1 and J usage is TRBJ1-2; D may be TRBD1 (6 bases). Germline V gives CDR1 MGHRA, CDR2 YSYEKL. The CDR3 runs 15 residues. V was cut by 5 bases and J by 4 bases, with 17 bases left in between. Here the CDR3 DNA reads TGCGCCAGCAGCGAGTCACGGACAGACTTCTATGGCTACACCTTC. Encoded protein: CASSESRTDFYGYTF.

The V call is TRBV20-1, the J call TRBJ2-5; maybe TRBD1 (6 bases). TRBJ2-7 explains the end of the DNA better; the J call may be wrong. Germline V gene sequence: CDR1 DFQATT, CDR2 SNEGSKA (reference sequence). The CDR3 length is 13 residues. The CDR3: CSALRDKAYEQYF. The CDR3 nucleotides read TGCAGTGCTCTCCGGGACAAGGCCTACGAGCAGTACTTC.

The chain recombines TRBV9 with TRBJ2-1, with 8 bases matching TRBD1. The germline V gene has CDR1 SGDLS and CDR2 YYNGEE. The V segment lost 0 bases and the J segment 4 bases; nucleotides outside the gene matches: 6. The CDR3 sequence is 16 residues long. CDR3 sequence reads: CASSVEDRALYNEQFF. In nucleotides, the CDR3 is TGTGCCAGCAGCGTAGAGGACAGGGCCCTATACAATGAGCAGTTCTTC.

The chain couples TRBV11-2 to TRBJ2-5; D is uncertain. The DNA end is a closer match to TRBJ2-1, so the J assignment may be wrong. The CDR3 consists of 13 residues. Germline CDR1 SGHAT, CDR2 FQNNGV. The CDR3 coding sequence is TGTGCCAGCAGCTCTTGGACCACCAATGAGCAGTTCTTC. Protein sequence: CASSSWTTNEQFF.

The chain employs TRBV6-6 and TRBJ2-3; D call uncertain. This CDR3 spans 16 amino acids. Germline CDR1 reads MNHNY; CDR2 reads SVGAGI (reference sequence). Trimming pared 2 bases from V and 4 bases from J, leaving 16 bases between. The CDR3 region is CASSYVAPPGADTQYF. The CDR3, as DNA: TGTGCCAGCAGTTACGTGGCCCCTCCCGGAGCAGATACGCAGTATTTT.

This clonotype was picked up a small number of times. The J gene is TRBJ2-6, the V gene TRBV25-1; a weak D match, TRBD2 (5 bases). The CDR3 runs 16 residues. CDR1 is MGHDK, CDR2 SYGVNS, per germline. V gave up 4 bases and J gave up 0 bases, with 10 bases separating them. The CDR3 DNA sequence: TGTGCCAGCAGTGGACTACTCAGCTCTGGGGCCAACGTCCTGACTTTC. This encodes CASSGLLSSGANVLTF.

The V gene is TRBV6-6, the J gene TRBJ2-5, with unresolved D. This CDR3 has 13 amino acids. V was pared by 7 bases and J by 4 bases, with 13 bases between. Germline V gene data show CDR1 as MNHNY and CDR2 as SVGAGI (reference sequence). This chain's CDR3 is CASTSHYRETQYF. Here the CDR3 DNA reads TGTGCCAGCACCTCCCATTACCGAGAGACCCAGTACTTC.

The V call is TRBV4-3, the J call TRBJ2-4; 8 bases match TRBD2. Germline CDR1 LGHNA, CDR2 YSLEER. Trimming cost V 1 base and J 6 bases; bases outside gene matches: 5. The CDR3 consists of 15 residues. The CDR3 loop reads CASSQVSGVGNIQYF. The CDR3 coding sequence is TGCGCCAGCAGCCAAGTTAGCGGGGTCGGAAACATTCAGTACTTC.

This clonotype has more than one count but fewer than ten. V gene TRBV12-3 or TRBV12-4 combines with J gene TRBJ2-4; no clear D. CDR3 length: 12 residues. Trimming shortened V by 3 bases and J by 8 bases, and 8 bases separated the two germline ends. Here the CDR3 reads CASSFELHIQYF. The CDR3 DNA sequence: TGTGCCAGCAGTTTTGAACTGCACATTCAGTACTTC.

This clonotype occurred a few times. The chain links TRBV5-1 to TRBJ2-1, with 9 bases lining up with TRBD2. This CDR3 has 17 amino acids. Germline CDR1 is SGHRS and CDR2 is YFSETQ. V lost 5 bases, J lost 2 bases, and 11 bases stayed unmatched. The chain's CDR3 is CASSLRTLAGPYNEQFF. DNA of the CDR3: TGCGCCAGCAGTTTGCGGACACTAGCGGGCCCCTACAATGAGCAGTTCTTC. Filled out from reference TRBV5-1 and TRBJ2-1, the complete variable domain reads KAGVTQTPRYLIKTRGQQVTLSCSPISGHRSVSWYQQTPGQGLQFLFEYFSETQRNKGNFPGRFSGRQFSNSRSEMNVSTLELGDSALYLCASSLRTLAGPYNEQFFGPGTRLTVL.

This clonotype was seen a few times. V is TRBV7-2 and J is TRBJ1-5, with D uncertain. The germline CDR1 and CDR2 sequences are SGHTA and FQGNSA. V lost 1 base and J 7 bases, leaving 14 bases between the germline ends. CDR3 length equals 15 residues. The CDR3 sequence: CASSLVPLGGQPQHF. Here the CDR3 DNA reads TGTGCCAGCAGCTTAGTGCCCCTAGGTGGCCAGCCCCAGCATTTT.

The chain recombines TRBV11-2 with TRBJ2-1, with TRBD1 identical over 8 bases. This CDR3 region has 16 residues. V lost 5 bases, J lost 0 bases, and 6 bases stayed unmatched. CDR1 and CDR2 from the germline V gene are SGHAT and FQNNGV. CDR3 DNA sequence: TGTGCCAGCAGCACCGGACAGGGATCCTCCTACAATGAGCAGTTCTTC. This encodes CASSTGQGSSYNEQFF.

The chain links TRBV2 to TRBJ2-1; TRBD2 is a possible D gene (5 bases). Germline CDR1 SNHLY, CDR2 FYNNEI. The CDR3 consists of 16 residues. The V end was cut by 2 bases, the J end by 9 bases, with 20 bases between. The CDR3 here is CASSEPTTTLAGEQFF. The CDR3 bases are TGTGCCAGCAGTGAACCGACTACCACGTTAGCTGGTGAGCAGTTCTTC. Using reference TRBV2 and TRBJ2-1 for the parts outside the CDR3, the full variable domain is EPEVTQTPSHQVTQMGQEVILRCVPISNHLYFYWYRQILGQKVEFLVSFYNNEISEKSEIFDDQFSVERPDGSNFTLKIRSTKLEDSAMYFCASSEPTTTLAGEQFFGPGTRLTVL.

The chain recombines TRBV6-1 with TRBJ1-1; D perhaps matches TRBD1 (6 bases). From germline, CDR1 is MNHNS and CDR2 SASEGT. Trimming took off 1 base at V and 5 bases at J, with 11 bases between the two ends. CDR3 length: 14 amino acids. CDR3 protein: CASSEGWGATEAFF. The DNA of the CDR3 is TGTGCCAGCAGTGAAGGATGGGGGGCTACTGAAGCTTTCTTT.

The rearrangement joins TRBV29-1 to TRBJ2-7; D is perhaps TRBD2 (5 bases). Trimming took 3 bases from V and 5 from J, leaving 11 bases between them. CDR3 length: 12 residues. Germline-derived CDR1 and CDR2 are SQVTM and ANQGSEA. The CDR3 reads CSVENEGDEQYF. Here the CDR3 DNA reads TGCAGCGTTGAGAATGAGGGAGACGAGCAGTACTTC.

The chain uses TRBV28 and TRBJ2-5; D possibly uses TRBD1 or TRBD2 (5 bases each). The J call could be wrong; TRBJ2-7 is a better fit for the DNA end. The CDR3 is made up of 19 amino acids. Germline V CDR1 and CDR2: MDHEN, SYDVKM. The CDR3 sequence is CASSLSLLLAGPLSYEQYF. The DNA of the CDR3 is TGTGCCAGCAGTCTCTCACTCCTTCTAGCAGGGCCCCTCTCCTACGAGCAGTACTTC.

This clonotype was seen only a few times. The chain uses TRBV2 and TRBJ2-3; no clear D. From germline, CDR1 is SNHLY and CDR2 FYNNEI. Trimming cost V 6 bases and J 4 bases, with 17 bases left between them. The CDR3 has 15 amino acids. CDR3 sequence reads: CASRKSLIQSDTQYF. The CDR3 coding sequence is TGTGCCAGCAGGAAGTCCCTAATACAGTCAGATACGCAGTATTTT.

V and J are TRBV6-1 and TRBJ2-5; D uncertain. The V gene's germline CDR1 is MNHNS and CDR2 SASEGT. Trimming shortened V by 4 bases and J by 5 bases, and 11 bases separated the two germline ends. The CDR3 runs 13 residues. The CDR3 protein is CASSATRPETQYF. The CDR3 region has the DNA TGTGCCAGCAGTGCTACGCGGCCGGAGACCCAGTACTTC.

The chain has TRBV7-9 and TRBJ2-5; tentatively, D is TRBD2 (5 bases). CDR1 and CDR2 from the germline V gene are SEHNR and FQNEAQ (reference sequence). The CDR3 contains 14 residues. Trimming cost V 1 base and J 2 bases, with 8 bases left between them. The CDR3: CASSLDGEQETQYF. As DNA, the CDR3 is TGTGCCAGCAGCTTAGATGGGGAGCAAGAGACCCAGTACTTC.